What follows are 27 T cell receptor beta chains derived from one specimen sequenced in a study of T cells in Graves' hyperthyroidism and ophthalmopathy. The CDR3 regions of TCR beta were amplified from RNA transcripts. The HTBI primer set drove a first-round RT-PCR of the TCR CDR3. In TCRdb, the multiplex PCR reads were re-called with MiXCR into one record per CDR3 protein. The table has 600,000 to 700,000 distinct CDR3 sequences, over 40% seen once. Input material: peripheral blood or thyroid tissue (not recorded which). The receptors were gathered from an adult man with Graves' disease, either hyperthyroidism or ophthalmopathy (not recorded which).

The genes are TRBV20-1 and TRBJ1-2; 11 positions match TRBD1. The germline V gene encodes CDR1 DFQATT and CDR2 SNEGSKA (reference sequence). The V and J ends lost 6 bases and 6 bases, in that order; junction bases with no gene match: 9. The CDR3 has 14 residues. For the CDR3, the DNA is TGCAGTGCGTCACGTGGGACAGGGGGGGATGGCTACACCTTC. Amino acids: CSASRGTGGDGYTF.

This clonotype was seen repeatedly, ten times or more. This chain links TRBV20-1 with TRBJ2-5; tentative D call: TRBD2 (6 bases). Germline CDR1 DFQATT, CDR2 SNEGSKA (reference sequence). V was shortened by 6 bases and J by 2 bases, with 10 bases between the two germline ends. The CDR3 runs to 12 residues. The CDR3 loop is CSAQEGQETQYF. The CDR3 DNA sequence: TGCAGTGCCCAGGAGGGGCAAGAGACCCAGTACTTC.

The V and J genes are TRBV11-2 and TRBJ1-3; D is unresolved. CDR1 is SGHAT and CDR2 is FQNNGV in the germline V gene. The CDR3 extends over 16 amino acids. V was shortened by 5 bases and J by 0 bases, with 14 bases between the two germline ends. The CDR3 bases are TGTGCCAGCAGCCCGACCATCAGGTCCTCTGGAAACACCATATATTTT. Its translation is CASSPTIRSSGNTIYF.

The sample holds many counts of this clonotype. The chain uses TRBV20-1 and TRBJ1-3; D unclear. The CDR3 contains 13 residues. In germline, CDR1 is DFQATT, CDR2 SNEGSKA (reference sequence). Trimming took 6 bases from V and 0 from J, leaving 9 bases between them. The CDR3 region is CSAPRLSGNTIYF. The CDR3 region has the DNA TGCAGTGCCCCTCGACTCTCTGGAAACACCATATATTTT.

This clonotype was seen many times. This chain links TRBV7-2 with TRBJ2-7; 9 nucleotides line up with TRBD1. The junction had 5 bases not matched to a gene; V was cut back by 5 bases and J by 6 bases. This CDR3 contains 13 residues. Looked up from germline, CDR1 is SGHTA and CDR2 is FQGNSA. The DNA for the CDR3 is TGTGCCAGCAGCGCGGGACAGGGACGCGAGCAGTACTTC. Translating gives CASSAGQGREQYF. The whole variable domain, filled in from reference TRBV7-2 and TRBJ2-7, reads GAGVSQSPSNKVTEKGKDVELRCDPISGHTALYWYRQSLGQGLEFLIYFQGNSAPDKSGLPSDRFSAERTGGSVSTLTIQRTQQEDSAVYLCASSAGQGREQYFGPGTRLTVT.

This clonotype was counted ten times or more. This sequence joins TRBV25-1 and TRBJ1-2; D is unresolved. The V end was cut by 3 bases, the J end by 0 bases, with 8 bases between. This CDR3 has 14 residues. Germline CDR1 MGHDK, CDR2 SYGVNS. This chain's CDR3 is CASSDILSNYGYTF. CDR3 bases: TGTGCCAGCAGTGACATTCTGTCTAACTATGGCTACACCTTC.

CDR3 in DNA: TGCAGCGTCCTGGGACAGGGTGATGGAAAACTGTTTTTT. It specifies CSVLGQGDGKLFF. The V call is TRBV29-1, the J call TRBJ1-4; 9 positions agree with TRBD1. V was pared by 6 bases and J by 10 bases, with 9 bases of the junction left unmatched. The CDR3 contains 13 residues. Looked up from germline, CDR1 is SQVTM and CDR2 is ANQGSEA.

The chain joins TRBV5-1 to TRBJ1-2, with 10 bases aligning to TRBD1. V lost 3 bases and J lost 7; bases outside the gene matches: 6. The germline V gene has CDR1 SGHRS and CDR2 YFSETQ. The CDR3 spans 14 residues. CDR3 in amino acids: CASSSTGGSVGYTF. The DNA of the CDR3 is TGCGCCAGCAGCTCGACAGGGGGCTCCGTTGGCTACACCTTC.

In this sample, this clonotype turned up a few times. The CDR3 sequence is CASSQTRQGAAETQYF. In DNA, the CDR3 is TGTGCCAGCAGCCAAACCAGACAGGGGGCGGCAGAGACCCAGTACTTC. The rearrangement uses TRBV5-4 and TRBJ2-5; TRBD1 aligns across 10 bases. The length of the CDR3 is 16 residues. V was clipped by 4 bases and J by 4 bases; unmatched bases: 10. Germline V lookup: CDR1 SGHNT, CDR2 YYREEE (reference sequence).

The V call is TRBV29-1, the J call TRBJ2-5; D gene ambiguous. Near its end, the DNA agrees better with TRBJ2-7, so the J call may be wrong. From germline, CDR1 is SQVTM and CDR2 ANQGSEA. This CDR3 is 13 amino acids long. CDR3: CSVEGTDDYEQYF. CDR3 bases: TGCAGCGTTGAAGGGACGGATGACTACGAGCAGTACTTC.

There are many counts of this clonotype. The chain combines TRBV2 with TRBJ1-2, with D hard to call. CDR1 is SNHLY, CDR2 FYNNEI, per germline. The CDR3 is 13 amino acids. With 3 bases removed from V and 5 bases from J, the gap between germline ends came to 10 bases. The CDR3, as DNA: TGTGCCAGCAGTGATGAGGATTGGTATGGCTACACCTTC. Residues: CASSDEDWYGYTF.

In regard to this clonotype: One base away lies a much larger clone, so this may be a sequencing read error. The V and J genes are TRBV11-2 and TRBJ2-5; no reliable D call. CDR1 is SGHAT, CDR2 FQNNGV, per germline. The CDR3 contains 14 residues. The CDR3 is CASSLDVFQETQHF. The CDR3 DNA is TGTGCCAGCAGCTTAGACGTGTTCCAAGAGACCCAGCACTTC.

Only a few counts were recorded for this clonotype. The CDR3 DNA is TGTGCCAGTAGTATAGTTCGGGACACTGAAGCTTTCTTT. It codes for CASSIVRDTEAFF. The chain has TRBV19 and TRBJ1-1, with unresolved D. CDR3 length: 13 amino acids. Germline loops: CDR1 LNHDA, CDR2 SQIVND (reference sequence). The ends were cut back, 1 base at V and 3 bases at J, with 6 bases in the middle.

The chain is built from TRBV19 and TRBJ2-7; 8 positions agree with TRBD2. The CDR3 has 14 residues. Germline V CDR1 and CDR2: LNHDA, SQIVND (reference sequence). The V and J ends lost 6 bases and 6 bases, in that order; junction bases with no gene match: 10. CDR3 residues: CASSPAGVSREQYF. The CDR3 DNA follows: TGTGCCAGTAGCCCAGCGGGAGTCAGTCGCGAGCAGTACTTC.

This CDR3 is CASSPGQGSGYGYTF. For the CDR3, the DNA is TGTGCCAGCAGCCCTGGACAGGGGAGCGGCTATGGCTACACCTTC. The chain carries TRBV13 and TRBJ1-2, with 9 bases aligning to TRBD1. Germline CDR1 and CDR2: PRHDT and FYEKMQ (reference sequence). J was trimmed by 4 bases and V by 5 bases; bases with no gene match: 8. This CDR3 region has 15 residues.

The CDR3 here is CSLPRPGRTEAFF. The CDR3 nucleotides read TGCAGTCTCCCTCGCCCAGGGCGAACTGAAGCTTTCTTT. The gene calls are TRBV20-1 and TRBJ1-1; a weak D match, TRBD1 (5 bases). Germline V gene data show CDR1 as DFQATT and CDR2 as SNEGSKA (reference sequence). V dropped 8 bases and J dropped 5 bases, with 18 bases sitting between them. This CDR3 is 13 amino acids long.

This clonotype showed up just a few times. The rearrangement links TRBV20-1 to TRBJ1-4, with a possible D match to TRBD1 (5 bases). CDR1 and CDR2 (germline): DFQATT, SNEGSKA (reference sequence). V lost 5 bases, J lost 5 bases, and 12 bases lay in between. CDR3 length equals 13 residues. The CDR3 bases are TGCAGTGCTTCGACAGCCTTCAATGAAAAACTGTTTTTT. It yields the protein CSASTAFNEKLFF.

This clonotype occurred a few times. The J gene is TRBJ1-1, the V gene TRBV2; D remains ambiguous. The CDR3 sequence is 13 residues long. V was cut by 7 bases and J by 0 bases, with 9 bases left in between. Germline CDR1 and CDR2: SNHLY and FYNNEI. This chain's CDR3 is CASTTEMNTEAFF. Written as DNA, the CDR3 is TGTGCCAGCACCACTGAGATGAACACTGAAGCTTTCTTT.

In regard to this clonotype: A much larger clone differs from this one at a single base, so this may be a read error. V usage is TRBV7-4 and J usage is TRBJ2-6, with a weak D call TRBD1 (6 bases). V was trimmed by 11 bases and J by 4 bases, leaving 18 bases between them. The length of the CDR3 is 15 residues. Germline V lookup: CDR1 SGHVT, CDR2 SQSDAQ. CDR3 in amino acids: CAGHYRVSGANVLTF. The CDR3 DNA sequence: TGTGCCGGCCACTACAGGGTTTCCGGGGCCAACGTCCTGACTTTC.

This clonotype was seen only a few times. The chain recombines TRBV20-1 with TRBJ1-1; a weak D match, TRBD1 (6 bases). Trimming removed 6 bases at V and 5 bases at J, with 19 bases between. CDR3 length: 14 amino acids. Germline CDR1 and CDR2: DFQATT and SNEGSKA (reference sequence). As DNA, the CDR3 is TGCAGTGCGAGTACAGGGTACGGCGGAACTGAAGCTTTCTTT. This encodes CSASTGYGGTEAFF.

The chain couples TRBV29-1 to TRBJ1-2; 9 bases agree with TRBD1. This CDR3 is 12 amino acids long. With 4 bases clipped from V and 8 bases from J, the junction kept 5 bases outside the gene matches. The germline V gene has CDR1 SQVTM and CDR2 ANQGSEA. The CDR3 sequence is CSVVGQGKGYTF. For the CDR3, the DNA is TGCAGCGTTGTCGGACAGGGGAAAGGCTACACCTTC.

The gene calls are TRBV7-2 and TRBJ1-4; D possibly corresponds to TRBD1 (5 bases). The germline CDR1 and CDR2 sequences are SGHTA and FQGNSA. V was shortened by 5 bases and J by 11 bases, with 15 bases between the two germline ends. This CDR3 region has 13 residues. The CDR3 here is CASSLRSGSKLFF. In DNA, the CDR3 is TGTGCCAGCAGCCTAAGATCAGGGTCTAAACTGTTTTTT.

This clonotype was picked up a small number of times. The chain links TRBV20-1 to TRBJ1-3; 9 bases are shared with TRBD1. J gave up 3 bases and V 1 base, and 4 bases lay outside the gene matches. Germline lookup yields CDR1 DFQATT and CDR2 SNEGSKA (reference sequence). There are 15 residues in the CDR3. The CDR3 DNA is TGCAGTGCTAGAGGGGTGGACAGGGGTGGAAACACCATATATTTT. Protein sequence: CSARGVDRGGNTIYF.

Regarding this clonotype: At one end the junction does not follow the germline gene, possibly because of a read error. The V gene is TRBV7-3, the J gene TRBJ1-1; possibly TRBD1 for D (6 bases). Germline lookup yields CDR1 SGHTA and CDR2 FQGTGA. CDR3 length: 13 residues. The CDR3 sequence: CAGSLTGYTEAFF. The CDR3 DNA sequence: TGTGCCGGCAGCTTAACAGGGTACACTGAAGCTTTCTTT.

Points on this clonotype: It may be a read error: a sequence one base away is much more abundant. The genes are TRBV10-2 and TRBJ1-5; D is unclear. Germline V gene sequence: CDR1 WSHSY, CDR2 SAAADI. The CDR3 is 14 residues long. DNA of the CDR3: TGCGCCAGCAGCCAGGCGGGATCGAATCAGCCCCAGCAATTT. This sequence encodes CASSQAGSNQPQQF.

V and J are TRBV7-6 and TRBJ2-1; TRBD1 matches 8 bases. The CDR3 loop spans 15 amino acids. Germline CDR1 reads SGHVS; CDR2 reads FNYEAQ. Losses at the gene ends were 6 bases for V and 0 bases for J; bases not matched to a gene: 4. CDR3 residues: CASSSGQGSYNEQFF. CDR3 bases: TGTGCCAGCAGTTCCGGACAGGGCTCCTACAATGAGCAGTTCTTC.

This clonotype occurred once. The chain carries TRBV2 and TRBJ1-2, with TRBD1 matching over 10 bases. V lost 7 bases, J lost 4 bases, and 6 bases stayed unmatched. This CDR3 has 14 residues. Germline V CDR1 and CDR2: SNHLY, FYNNEI. The CDR3 coding sequence is TGTGCCAGCACGACAGGGGGCGCGGGCTATGGCTACACCTTC. It is translated as CASTTGGAGYGYTF.